This TCR beta chain comes out of a study of control samples from healthy donors and cancer patients. V shed 3 bases and J 5 bases; nucleotides not matched to a gene: 10. The germline CDR1 and CDR2 sequences are SGDLS and YYNGEE. This CDR3 contains 15 residues. Generated by immunoSEQ multiplex PCR, the TCRdb table keeps only in-frame clones and is missing some. The table shows some 120,000 clones, with about 89% occurring only once. The origin of this receptor is a man between 60 and 70 years old in good health. J is TRBJ1-2 and V is TRBV9, with 7 bases fitting TRBD1. The sequenced sample was blood. CDR3 sequence (DNA): TGTGCCAGCAGCGAAGGGACCGGGACAGAGTATGGCTACACCTTC. This sequence encodes CASSEGTGTEYGYTF.